This T cell receptor (beta chain) appears in the sequencing data of a study of T cells after yellow fever vaccination. Study-level background: It was SMART-Seq v4 Ultra Low Input that prepared the fractions with low cell numbers.

A remark on this clonotype: The target antigen is unknown.

One entry per CDR3 protein, called by TCRdb with MiXCR from the 5' RACE reads. The table shows some 350,000 distinct CDR3 sequences, with roughly 8.7% occurring only once. General study findings and limits: Researchers report a weaker secondary response that nonetheless peaked faster, day 5 versus 15. Most primary-vaccination clones reappeared after the booster (approximately 96% CD4, about 88% CD8). Just a small share of clonotypes turned up in the CD4 compartment as well as the CD8 compartment.

J lost 2 bases, V lost 4 bases, and 9 bases had no gene match. The CDR3 has 19 amino acids. Germline V gene data show CDR1 as SGHAT and CDR2 as FQDESV (reference sequence). The clonotype was recovered from a man aged 18 to 30 who received the YFV17D yellow fever vaccine. The sequencing used PBMCs, collected on the day of the first yellow fever vaccination. The rearrangement uses TRBV11-1 and TRBJ2-1, with TRBD2 matching 15 bases. The CDR3 here is CASSSGLAGGPAAYNEQFF. CDR3 nucleotides: TGTGCCAGCAGCTCTGGACTAGCGGGGGGGCCTGCTGCCTACAATGAGCAGTTCTTC.